These 4 T cell receptor beta chains came from one sample sequenced in a study of graft-versus-host responses after intestinal transplantation. Their antigens are not known. The assay was immunoSEQ multiplex PCR, and TCRdb's table has in-frame clones only and misses some. The sample lists about 90,000 clones; about 91% were seen once. Material: unstimulated CD8+ T cells sorted from spleen or lymph node cells, obtained before intestinal transplant. Receptors were obtained from a human donor who received an intestinal transplant.

The chain uses TRBV15 and TRBJ1-6; D may be TRBD1 (6 bases). This CDR3 is 15 amino acids long. Germline-derived CDR1 and CDR2 are LNHNV and YYDKDF (reference sequence). The germline V and J ends were trimmed by 0 bases and 6 bases, with 9 bases remaining between them. The CDR3 spells CATSREGHINSPLHF. The CDR3, as DNA: TGTGCCACCAGCAGAGAGGGACATATTAATTCACCCCTCCACTTT.

This clone was observed a single time. The chain carries TRBV7-8 and TRBJ2-1, with D possibly TRBD2 on 6 matching bases. Germline V gene sequence: CDR1 SGHVS, CDR2 FQNEAQ. V dropped 5 bases and J dropped 5 bases, with 19 bases sitting between them. This CDR3 contains 16 residues. The CDR3 is CASSLTRRERNNEQFF. In nucleotides, the CDR3 is TGTGCCAGCAGCCTGACTCGGAGGGAAAGGAACAATGAGCAGTTCTTC.

The rearrangement joins TRBV28 to TRBJ2-7, with 9 bases matching TRBD1. V was pared by 6 bases and J by 0 bases, with 6 bases of the junction left unmatched. The CDR3 runs 15 residues. From germline, CDR1 is MDHEN and CDR2 SYDVKM. This chain's CDR3 is CASSPTGGPSYEQYF. In nucleotides, the CDR3 is TGTGCCAGCAGCCCGACAGGGGGGCCCTCCTACGAGCAGTACTTC. Variable domain in full (rest from reference TRBV28 and TRBJ2-7): DVKVTQSSRYLVKRTGEKVFLECVQDMDHENMFWYRQDPGLGLRLIYFSYDVKMKEKGDIPEGYSVSREKKERFSLILESASTNQTSMYLCASSPTGGPSYEQYFGPGTRLTVT.

This clone appeared a single time. The chain joins TRBV4-3 to TRBJ2-5; possible D gene TRBD1, 5 bases. The V gene lost 1 base and the J gene lost 1 base, with 10 bases spanning the gap. The CDR3 is 15 amino acids. Germline lookup yields CDR1 LGHNA and CDR2 YSLEER. The CDR3 protein is CASSQAMGLQETQYF. In nucleotides, the CDR3 is TGCGCCAGCAGCCAAGCTATGGGGCTCCAAGAGACCCAGTACTTC.